The following is a T cell receptor beta chain sequence with its context. Its antigen is not known. With 60 Vbeta and 13 Jbeta primers, the PCR was carried out. Sequenced by immunoSEQ multiplex PCR; TCRdb stores in-frame clones only, minus some. The sample lists around 180,000 clones, 80% to 90% occurring once. The sample comes from a study of cytomegalovirus exposure and HLA in healthy donors. Findings and limits, study-wide: There were some public TCRs occurring in many donors, but most TCR sequences were rare. A reported reduction in N-insertions relative to the roughly 610-donor mean was seen in an Asian-associated ancestry cluster in a later analysis.

Sequenced sample: PBMCs. The sequence was collected from a girl aged 2-10 years in good health and CMV-seropositive.

The CDR3 sequence: CASSDRENEQFF. Written as DNA, the CDR3 is TGTGCCAGCAGTGATCGGGAGAATGAGCAGTTCTTC. V is TRBV2 and J is TRBJ2-1, with a tentative D call TRBD2 (6 bases). The V end lost 3 bases, the J end lost 7 bases, and 7 bases lay between the germline ends. Germline values: CDR1 SNHLY, CDR2 FYNNEI. The CDR3 has 12 amino acids. Looking up the rest from reference TRBV2 and TRBJ2-1 gives the full variable domain: EPEVTQTPSHQVTQMGQEVILRCVPISNHLYFYWYRQILGQKVEFLVSFYNNEISEKSEIFDDQFSVERPDGSNFTLKIRSTKLEDSAMYFCASSDRENEQFFGPGTRLTVL.